This entry lists 20 T cell receptor beta chains sequenced from one sample in a study of neurological immune-mediated disorders (dated by TCRdb to about 2019). Libraries were constructed by 5' RACE. Sequencer: Illumina HiSeq 2500. TCRdb ran its own pipeline on the public reads, namely fastp trimming at Q25 and MiXCR clone calling, and kept in-frame beta chains. Identical CDR3 protein sequences are pooled into one entry, listed with their most common genes and DNA. This sample has over 45,000 distinct CDR3 sequences in its table, and about 23% of those were observed once. 20% to 30% of the sample is taken by the ten largest. The sequencing input was PBMCs. The receptors come from an older woman in good health.

This clonotype was seen repeatedly, ten times or more. This chain uses TRBV4-1 with TRBJ1-5; tentative D call: TRBD1 (5 bases). The germline V gene encodes CDR1 MGHRA and CDR2 YSYEKL. Trimming cost V 4 bases and J 1 base, with 17 bases left between them. The CDR3 loop spans 17 amino acids. In DNA, the CDR3 is TGCGCCAGCAGCCGGATCCATCAGGGATTCAGCAATCAGCCCCAGCATTTT. It yields the protein CASSRIHQGFSNQPQHF.

This clonotype was seen at least ten times. The chain couples TRBV6-8 to TRBJ1-3; 7 nucleotides line up with TRBD1. With 5 bases clipped from V and 1 base from J, the junction kept 5 bases outside the gene matches. This CDR3 has 15 residues. Germline assignment: CDR1 MNHGY and CDR2 SAAAGT. Here the CDR3 DNA reads TGTGCCAGCAGTGGGCAGACAGGGTCTGGAAACACCATATATTTT. Translation gives CASSGQTGSGNTIYF.

This clonotype was seen ten or more times. This chain uses TRBV5-1 with TRBJ2-7, with a tentative D call TRBD1 (5 bases). Germline lookup yields CDR1 SGHRS and CDR2 YFSETQ. This CDR3 comprises 14 residues. The ends were cut back, 0 bases at V and 5 bases at J, with 12 bases in the middle. The CDR3 region is CASSLVQGSNEQYF. The CDR3 DNA reads TGCGCCAGCAGCTTGGTTCAGGGATCGAACGAGCAGTACTTC.

This clonotype has only a few counts. This chain connects TRBV28 to TRBJ2-7; the match to TRBD1 covers 9 bases. The germline V gene has CDR1 MDHEN and CDR2 SYDVKM. This CDR3 is 14 amino acids long. Unmatched junction bases numbered 4, after V lost 5 bases and J lost 2 bases. CDR3: CASSRRDRAYEQYF. DNA for the CDR3: TGTGCCAGCAGTCGTAGGGACAGGGCCTACGAGCAGTACTTC.

The gene calls are TRBV7-9 and TRBJ2-7; D remains unclear. CDR1 SEHNR and CDR2 FQNEAQ come from the germline V gene (reference sequence). V lost 6 bases and J 1 base, leaving 10 bases between the germline ends. The CDR3 sequence is 13 residues long. CDR3 protein: CASSTASSYEQYF. As DNA, the CDR3 is TGTGCCAGCAGTACGGCTTCTTCCTACGAGCAGTACTTC.

The chain recombines TRBV3-1 with TRBJ2-7, with 8 bases lining up with TRBD2. The CDR3 extends over 17 amino acids. Germline CDR1 reads LGHDT; CDR2 reads YNNKEL (reference sequence). The ends lost 1 base at V and 3 bases at J; junction bases unmatched: 11. CDR3 DNA: TGTGCCAGCAGCCAAGCCCGAGCGGGGGTTTTCTTCTACGAGCAGTACTTC. Protein sequence: CASSQARAGVFFYEQYF.

In its sample, this clonotype was seen many times. V gene TRBV6-2 or TRBV6-3 combines with J gene TRBJ2-3, with D perhaps matching TRBD2 (5 bases). Trimming removed 5 bases at V and 8 bases at J, with 11 bases between. Per germline, CDR1 MNHEY and CDR2 SVGEGT. The CDR3 consists of 12 residues. The CDR3 reads CASSEGSATQYF. CDR3 DNA sequence: TGTGCCAGCAGTGAAGGTAGCGCTACGCAGTATTTT.

The chain combines TRBV5-1 with TRBJ1-4; the D is unclear. Trimming left V 6 bases short and J 0 bases short, with 9 bases between. The CDR3 has 14 amino acids. Germline V lookup: CDR1 SGHRS, CDR2 YFSETQ. CDR3 nucleotides: TGCGCCAGCAAACGGGGATCAACTAATGAAAAACTGTTTTTT. Protein product: CASKRGSTNEKLFF.

This clonotype was counted many times. The chain carries TRBV27 and TRBJ1-1; 9 nucleotides agree with TRBD1. The CDR3 totals 12 residues. CDR1 and CDR2 from the germline V gene are MNHEY and SMNVEV (reference sequence). V was clipped by 6 bases and J by 6 bases; unmatched bases: 2. CDR3 sequence: CASRRQGAEAFF. CDR3 DNA sequence: TGTGCCAGCAGAAGACAGGGGGCTGAAGCTTTCTTT.

V is TRBV24-1 and J is TRBJ2-1; TRBD1 aligns across 8 bases. CDR3 size: 16 residues. Germline V gene lookup returns CDR1 KGHDR and CDR2 SFDVKD. V lost 2 bases to trimming and J lost 5 bases; unmatched junction nucleotides: 7. CDR3 nucleotide sequence: TGTGCCACCAGTGATTCGGGGACAGGAGGCCACAATGAGCAGTTCTTC. Translating gives CATSDSGTGGHNEQFF.

In this sample, this clonotype turned up many times. The CDR3 nucleotides are TGTGCCAGCGGGTCGGGACAGGGGGGCAATCAGCCCCAGCATTTT. Translation: CASGSGQGGNQPQHF. The rearrangement uses TRBV28 and TRBJ1-5, with 11 bases that match TRBD1. Trimming cost V 8 bases and J 2 bases; bases outside gene matches: 5. The CDR3 loop spans 15 amino acids. The germline V gene has CDR1 MDHEN and CDR2 SYDVKM.

This clonotype was counted ten times or more. The chain combines TRBV3-1 with TRBJ2-7; unclear D gene. The CDR3 runs to 14 residues. Trimming took off 0 bases at V and 0 bases at J, with 6 bases between the two ends. CDR1 and CDR2 from the germline V gene are LGHDT and YNNKEL (reference sequence). For the CDR3, the DNA is TGTGCCAGCAGCCAAGATGACACCTCCTACGAGCAGTACTTC. This translates into CASSQDDTSYEQYF.

This clonotype was counted at least ten times. The CDR3 nucleotides are TGCGCCAGCAGCTTGGTTACTAGCGGCCTCAATGAGCAGTTCTTC. Its translation is CASSLVTSGLNEQFF. The rearrangement joins TRBV5-1 to TRBJ2-1; 8 positions match TRBD2. The CDR3 is 15 amino acids. CDR1 SGHRS and CDR2 YFSETQ come from the germline V gene. Trimming removed 0 bases from V and 6 bases from J; junction bases left unmatched: 5.

This clonotype was seen ten or more times. This rearrangement joins TRBV10-3 to TRBJ2-7; D may be TRBD1 (5 bases). The CDR3 length is 14 residues. The germline CDR1 and CDR2 sequences are ENHRY and SYGVKD. V lost 3 bases and J lost 3, with 12 bases in between. CDR3 nucleotides: TGTGCCATCAGTGACCCAAAAGACAGCTACGAGCAGTACTTC. It specifies CAISDPKDSYEQYF.

On this clonotype itself: The missing conserved phenylalanine or tryptophan at the end of this CDR3 makes a read error likely. The V and J genes are TRBV7-2 and TRBJ2-3, with a tentative D call TRBD1 (6 bases). V was clipped by 6 bases and J by 5 bases, with 15 bases between them. This CDR3 is 14 amino acids long. Germline V CDR1 and CDR2: SGHTA, FQGNSA. CDR3 coding DNA: TGTGCCAGCAGACCCGGGACACGGGGAGATACGCAGTATCTT. It encodes CASRPGTRGDTQYL.

This chain connects TRBV12-3 or TRBV12-4 to TRBJ2-1, with D tentatively TRBD1 (5 bases). The CDR3 runs 14 residues. V lost 0 bases and J 5 bases, leaving 8 bases between the germline ends. Here the CDR3 DNA reads TGTGCCAGCAGTTTAGCGGGGCGGAACAATGAGCAGTTCTTC. As protein: CASSLAGRNNEQFF.

The rearrangement joins TRBV27 to TRBJ2-2; 8 bases agree with TRBD1. Germline V lookup: CDR1 MNHEY, CDR2 SMNVEV (reference sequence). J lost 5 bases, V lost 6 bases, and 11 bases had no gene match. This CDR3 has 16 residues. Here the CDR3 reads CASRRTGTGGTGELFF. In nucleotides, the CDR3 is TGTGCCAGCAGGCGAACCGGGACAGGTGGTACCGGGGAGCTGTTTTTT.

This clonotype has a count of ten or more. The chain joins TRBV15 to TRBJ2-7; D is possibly TRBD1 (5 bases). Germline V gives CDR1 LNHNV, CDR2 YYDKDF (reference sequence). This CDR3 region has 17 residues. V dropped 0 bases and J dropped 1 base, with 16 bases sitting between them. The CDR3 loop is CATSRDNLAGASYEQYF. In DNA, the CDR3 is TGTGCCACCAGCAGAGATAACTTGGCTGGGGCTTCCTACGAGCAGTACTTC.

A word on this clonotype: No conserved phenylalanine or tryptophan is present at the end of the CDR3, so a read error is the likely explanation. The chain joins TRBV2 to TRBJ2-1, with 13 bases lining up with TRBD2. The V segment lost 5 bases and the J segment 5 bases; nucleotides outside the gene matches: 12. Germline lookup yields CDR1 SNHLY and CDR2 FYNNEI. The CDR3 runs to 18 residues. DNA for the CDR3: TGTGCCAGCAGTACATATACACTAGCGGGAGGGATCCACAATGAGCAGTTCCTC. Translated: CASSTYTLAGGIHNEQFL.

This clonotype was counted ten times or more. This rearrangement joins TRBV10-3 to TRBJ2-7, with D perhaps being TRBD1 or TRBD2 (6 bases each). The CDR3 loop spans 14 amino acids. CDR1 is ENHRY and CDR2 is SYGVKD in the germline V gene. The germline V and J ends were trimmed by 2 bases and 4 bases, with 12 bases remaining between them. The CDR3 loop is CAISEGGTLYEQYF. DNA of the CDR3: TGTGCCATCAGTGAGGGCGGGACACTGTACGAGCAGTACTTC.